This TCR beta chain was sequenced in a study of blood T cell repertoires in COVID-19. Study summary: Italy, Spain and the United States were the sources of the convalescent and acute COVID-19 samples. The cDNA or gDNA used as material had been derived from T cells, B-cell-depleted T cells, or PBMCs.

With 5 bases removed from V and 0 bases from J, the gap between germline ends came to 11 bases. The germline CDR1 and CDR2 sequences are SGHTA and FQGNSA. This CDR3 contains 14 residues. Authors' data handling: Amplification of reference gene primers provided the estimated nucleated cell counts. Data came from immunoSEQ multiplex PCR; TCRdb stores just in-frame clones and leaves some out. V, J and clone size derive from that table, while D and trimming were established from the DNA sequence. In the table there are under 200,000 clones, 70% to 90% of which are singletons. The V gene is TRBV7-2, the J gene TRBJ2-7; the D gene is possibly TRBD1 (5 bases). Sequences were obtained from peripheral blood. The source is a man aged 45-60 years with active or convalescent COVID-19. CDR3 nucleotides: TGTGCCAGCAGCCCAAGACAGACCTCCTACGAGCAGTACTTC. It encodes CASSPRQTSYEQYF.